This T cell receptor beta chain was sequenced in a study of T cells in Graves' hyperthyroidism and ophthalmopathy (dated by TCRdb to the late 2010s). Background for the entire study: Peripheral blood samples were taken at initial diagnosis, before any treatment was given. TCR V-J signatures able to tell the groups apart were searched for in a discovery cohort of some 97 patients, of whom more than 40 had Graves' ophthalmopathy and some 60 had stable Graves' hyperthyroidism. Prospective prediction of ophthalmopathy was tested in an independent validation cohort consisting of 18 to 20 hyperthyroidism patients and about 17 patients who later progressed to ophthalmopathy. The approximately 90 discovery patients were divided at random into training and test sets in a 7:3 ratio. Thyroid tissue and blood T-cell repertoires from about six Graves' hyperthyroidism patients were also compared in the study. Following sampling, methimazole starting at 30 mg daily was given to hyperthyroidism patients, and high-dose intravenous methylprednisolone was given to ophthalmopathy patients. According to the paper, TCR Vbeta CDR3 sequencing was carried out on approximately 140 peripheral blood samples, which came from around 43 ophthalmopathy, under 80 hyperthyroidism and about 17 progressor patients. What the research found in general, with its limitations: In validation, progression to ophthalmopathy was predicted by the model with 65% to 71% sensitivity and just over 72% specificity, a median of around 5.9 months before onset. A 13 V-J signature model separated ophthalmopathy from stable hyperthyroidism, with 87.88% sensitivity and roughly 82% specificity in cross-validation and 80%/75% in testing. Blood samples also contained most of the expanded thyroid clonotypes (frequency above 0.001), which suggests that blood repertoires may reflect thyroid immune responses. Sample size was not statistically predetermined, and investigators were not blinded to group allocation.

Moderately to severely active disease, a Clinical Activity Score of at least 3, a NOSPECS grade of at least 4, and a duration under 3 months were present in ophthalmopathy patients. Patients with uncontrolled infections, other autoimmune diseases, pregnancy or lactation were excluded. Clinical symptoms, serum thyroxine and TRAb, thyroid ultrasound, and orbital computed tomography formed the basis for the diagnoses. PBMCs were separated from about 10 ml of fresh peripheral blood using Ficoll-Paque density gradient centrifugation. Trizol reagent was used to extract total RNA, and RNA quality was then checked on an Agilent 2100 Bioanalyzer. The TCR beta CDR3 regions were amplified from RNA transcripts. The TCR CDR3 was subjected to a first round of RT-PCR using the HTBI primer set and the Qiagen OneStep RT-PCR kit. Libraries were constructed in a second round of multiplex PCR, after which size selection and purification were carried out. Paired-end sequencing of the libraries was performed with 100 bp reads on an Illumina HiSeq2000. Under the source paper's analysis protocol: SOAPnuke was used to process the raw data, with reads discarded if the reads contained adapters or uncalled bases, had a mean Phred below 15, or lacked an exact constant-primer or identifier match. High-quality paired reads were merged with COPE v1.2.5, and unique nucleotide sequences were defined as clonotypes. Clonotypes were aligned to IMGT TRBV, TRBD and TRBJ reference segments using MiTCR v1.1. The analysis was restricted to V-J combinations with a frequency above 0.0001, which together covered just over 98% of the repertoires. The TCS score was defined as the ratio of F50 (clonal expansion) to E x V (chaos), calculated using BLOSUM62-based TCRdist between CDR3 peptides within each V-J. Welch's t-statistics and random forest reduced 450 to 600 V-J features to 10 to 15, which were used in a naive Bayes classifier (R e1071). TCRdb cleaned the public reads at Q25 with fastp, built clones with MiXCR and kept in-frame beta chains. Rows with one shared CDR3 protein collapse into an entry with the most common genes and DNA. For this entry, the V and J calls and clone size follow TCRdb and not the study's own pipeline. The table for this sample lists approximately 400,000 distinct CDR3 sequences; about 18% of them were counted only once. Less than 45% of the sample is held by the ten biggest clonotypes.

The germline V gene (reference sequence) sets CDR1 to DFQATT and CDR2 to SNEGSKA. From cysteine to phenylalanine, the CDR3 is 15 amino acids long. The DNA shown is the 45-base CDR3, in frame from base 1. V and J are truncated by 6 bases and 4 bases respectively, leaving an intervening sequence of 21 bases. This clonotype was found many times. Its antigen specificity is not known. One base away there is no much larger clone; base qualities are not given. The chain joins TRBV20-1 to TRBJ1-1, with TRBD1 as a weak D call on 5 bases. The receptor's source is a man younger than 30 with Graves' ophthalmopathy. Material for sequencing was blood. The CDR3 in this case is CSAHKAGTGSTEAFF. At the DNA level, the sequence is TGCAGTGCCCACAAAGCCGGGACTGGGAGCACTGAAGCTTTCTTT.